What follows describes a single T cell receptor (beta chain). As yet, its antigen is unknown. These data originate in a study of cytomegalovirus exposure and HLA in healthy donors. Study findings and constraints: Within the data, a cluster of highly shared sequence variants was likely a sequencing artifact. The study designated over 150 TCR beta chains cytomegalovirus-associated.

This CDR3 contains 16 residues. J gave up 1 base and V 5 bases, and 4 bases lay outside the gene matches. Germline CDR1 is SGHTA and CDR2 is FQGNSA. The PCR made use of 60 Vbeta and 13 Jbeta primers. Profiled with immunoSEQ multiplex PCR; TCRdb holds only in-frame clones, not every one. The table has about 180,000 clones, over 70% seen once. Specimen: PBMCs. This chain connects TRBV7-2 to TRBJ2-7, with 14 bases lining up with TRBD2. The clonotype was recovered from a woman aged 25-40 years in good health and CMV-seronegative. CDR3 loop: CASSPRLAGGSYEQYF. CDR3 bases: TGTGCCAGCAGCCCTAGACTAGCGGGAGGGTCCTACGAGCAGTACTTC.